This T cell receptor beta chain is from a study of cytomegalovirus exposure and HLA in healthy donors. The study ran its PCR with 60 Vbeta and 13 Jbeta primers. The repertoire was sequenced with immunoSEQ multiplex PCR; TCRdb's copy has only in-frame clones and lacks some. The repertoire holds about 140,000 clones, with 70% to 80% as singletons. The table lists this clone with a count of one. Germline values: CDR1 LNHDA, CDR2 SQIVND (reference sequence). The V gene lost 3 bases and the J gene lost 7 bases, with 12 bases spanning the gap. This CDR3 spans 14 amino acids. Material for sequencing was PBMCs. The sequence derives from a woman aged 40 to 50 in good health and CMV-seronegative. V gene TRBV19 combines with J gene TRBJ2-2; weak D call: TRBD1 (5 bases). The CDR3 protein is CASSISGAIGELFF. In DNA, the CDR3 is TGTGCCAGTAGTATTTCTGGGGCGATCGGGGAGCTGTTTTTT. The full variable domain, completed using reference TRBV19 and TRBJ2-2, is DGGITQSPKYLFRKEGQNVTLSCEQNLNHDAMYWYRQDPGQGLRLIYYSQIVNDFQKGDIAEGYSVSREKKESFPLTVTSAQKNPTAFYLCASSISGAIGELFFGEGSRLTVL.